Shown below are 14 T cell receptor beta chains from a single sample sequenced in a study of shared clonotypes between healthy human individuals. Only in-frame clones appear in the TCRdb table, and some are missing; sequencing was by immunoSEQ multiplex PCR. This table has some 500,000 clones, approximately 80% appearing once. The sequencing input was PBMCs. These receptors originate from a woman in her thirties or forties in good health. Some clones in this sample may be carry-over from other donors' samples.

The CDR3 is CASSMGRANYGYTF. The CDR3 DNA reads TGTGCCAGTAGTATGGGGCGAGCTAACTATGGCTACACCTTC. The gene calls are TRBV19 and TRBJ1-2; TRBD1 might be the D (5 bases). The length of the CDR3 is 14 residues. Germline V gene lookup returns CDR1 LNHDA and CDR2 SQIVND (reference sequence). Trimming took off 3 bases at V and 0 bases at J, with 8 bases between the two ends.

CDR3 coding DNA: TGCGCCAGCAGCCAAGTTCGCTTAGGGATTAGCAATCAGCCCCAGCATTTT. Protein sequence: CASSQVRLGISNQPQHF. The chain employs TRBV4-1 and TRBJ1-5; D is uncertain. Germline V CDR1 and CDR2: MGHRA, YSYEKL. Trimming removed 1 base from V and 0 bases from J, with 13 bases in between. The CDR3 extends over 17 amino acids.

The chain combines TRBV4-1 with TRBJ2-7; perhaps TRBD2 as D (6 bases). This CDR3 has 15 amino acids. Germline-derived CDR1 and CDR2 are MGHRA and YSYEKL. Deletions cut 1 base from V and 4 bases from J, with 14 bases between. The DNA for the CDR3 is TGCGCCAGCAGCCAAGGGGATCTAGCGCCGTACGAGCAGTACTTC. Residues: CASSQGDLAPYEQYF.

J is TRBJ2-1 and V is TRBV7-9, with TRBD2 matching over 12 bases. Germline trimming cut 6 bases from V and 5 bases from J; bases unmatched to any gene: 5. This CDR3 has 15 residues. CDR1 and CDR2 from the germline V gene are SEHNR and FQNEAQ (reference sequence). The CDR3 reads CASRWRTSGNNEQFF. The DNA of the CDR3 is TGTGCCAGCAGGTGGAGGACTAGCGGGAACAATGAGCAGTTCTTC.

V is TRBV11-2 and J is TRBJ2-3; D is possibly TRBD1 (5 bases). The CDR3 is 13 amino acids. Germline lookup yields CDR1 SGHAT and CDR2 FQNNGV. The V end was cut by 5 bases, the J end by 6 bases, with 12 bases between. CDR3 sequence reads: CASSLYRQDTQYF. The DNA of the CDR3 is TGTGCCAGCAGCCTTTACAGACAGGATACGCAGTATTTT.

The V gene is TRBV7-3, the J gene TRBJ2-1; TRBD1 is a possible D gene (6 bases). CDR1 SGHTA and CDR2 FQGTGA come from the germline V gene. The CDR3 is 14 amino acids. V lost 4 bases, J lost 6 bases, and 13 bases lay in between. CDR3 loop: CASSYRDLRNEQFF. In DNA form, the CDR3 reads TGTGCCAGCAGCTACAGGGATCTACGCAATGAGCAGTTCTTC.

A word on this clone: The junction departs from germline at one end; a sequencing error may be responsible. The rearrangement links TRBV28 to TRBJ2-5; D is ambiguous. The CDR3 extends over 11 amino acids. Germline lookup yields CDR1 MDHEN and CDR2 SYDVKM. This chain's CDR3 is CASSMTREKDF. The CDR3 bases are TGTGCCAGCAGCATGACCCGCGAGAAGGACTTC.

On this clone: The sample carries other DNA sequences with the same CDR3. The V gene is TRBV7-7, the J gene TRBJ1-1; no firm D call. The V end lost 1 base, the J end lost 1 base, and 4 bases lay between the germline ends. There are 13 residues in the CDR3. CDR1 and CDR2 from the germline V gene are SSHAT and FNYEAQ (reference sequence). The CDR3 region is CASSLGRNTEAFF. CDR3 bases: TGTGCCAGCAGCTTAGGGAGGAACACTGAAGCTTTCTTT.

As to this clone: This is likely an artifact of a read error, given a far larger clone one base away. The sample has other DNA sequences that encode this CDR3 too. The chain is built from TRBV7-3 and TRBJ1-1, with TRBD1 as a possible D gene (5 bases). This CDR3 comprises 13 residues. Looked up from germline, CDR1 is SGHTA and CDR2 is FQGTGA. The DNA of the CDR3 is TGTGCCAGCAGCTTCGCCCTGGACACTGAAGCCTTCTTT. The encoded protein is CASSFALDTEAFF.

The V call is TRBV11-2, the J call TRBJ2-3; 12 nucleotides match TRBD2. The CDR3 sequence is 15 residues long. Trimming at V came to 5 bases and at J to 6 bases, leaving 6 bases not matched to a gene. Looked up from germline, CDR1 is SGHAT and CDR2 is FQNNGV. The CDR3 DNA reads TGTGCCAGCAGCCTAGCGGGAGGGCCGGGTGATACGCAGTATTTT. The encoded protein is CASSLAGGPGDTQYF. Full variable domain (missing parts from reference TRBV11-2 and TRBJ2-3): EAGVAQSPRYKIIEKRQSVAFWCNPISGHATLYWYQQILGQGPKLLIQFQNNGVVDDSQLPKDRFSAERLKGVDSTLKIQPAKLEDSAVYLCASSLAGGPGDTQYFGPGTRLTVL.

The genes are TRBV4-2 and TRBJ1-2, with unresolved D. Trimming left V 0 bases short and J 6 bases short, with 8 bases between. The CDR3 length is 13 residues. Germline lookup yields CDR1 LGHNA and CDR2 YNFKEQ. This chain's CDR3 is CASSQDGKDGYTF. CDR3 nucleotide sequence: TGTGCCAGCAGCCAAGATGGAAAGGATGGCTACACCTTC.

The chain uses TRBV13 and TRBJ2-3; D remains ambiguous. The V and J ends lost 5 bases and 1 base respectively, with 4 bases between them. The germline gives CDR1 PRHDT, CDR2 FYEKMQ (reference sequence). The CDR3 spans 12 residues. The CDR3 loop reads CASSPGTDTQYF. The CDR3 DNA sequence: TGTGCCAGCAGCCCAGGCACAGATACGCAGTATTTT.

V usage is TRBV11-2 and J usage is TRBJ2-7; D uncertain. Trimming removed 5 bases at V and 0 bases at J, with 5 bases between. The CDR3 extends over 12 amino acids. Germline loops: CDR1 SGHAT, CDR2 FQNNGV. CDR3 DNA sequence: TGTGCCAGCAGCCCGAACTCCTACGAGCAGTACTTC. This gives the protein CASSPNSYEQYF.

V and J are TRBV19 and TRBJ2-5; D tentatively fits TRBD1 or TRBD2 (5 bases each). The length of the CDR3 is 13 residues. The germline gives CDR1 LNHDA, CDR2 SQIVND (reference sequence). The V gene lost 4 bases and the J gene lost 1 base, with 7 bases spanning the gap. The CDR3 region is CASSRGPQETQYF. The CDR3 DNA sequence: TGTGCCAGTAGTAGGGGACCCCAAGAGACCCAGTACTTC.